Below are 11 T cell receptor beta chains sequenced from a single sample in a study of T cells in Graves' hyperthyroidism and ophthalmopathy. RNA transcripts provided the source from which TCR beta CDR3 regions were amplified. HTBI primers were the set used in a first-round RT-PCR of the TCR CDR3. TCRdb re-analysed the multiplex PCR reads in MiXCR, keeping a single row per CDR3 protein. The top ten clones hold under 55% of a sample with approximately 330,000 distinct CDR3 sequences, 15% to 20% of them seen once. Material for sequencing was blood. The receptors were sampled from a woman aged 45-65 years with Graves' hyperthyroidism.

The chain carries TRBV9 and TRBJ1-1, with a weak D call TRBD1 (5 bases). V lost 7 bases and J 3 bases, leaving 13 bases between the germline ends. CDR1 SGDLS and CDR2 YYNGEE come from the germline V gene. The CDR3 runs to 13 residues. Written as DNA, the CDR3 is TGTGCCAGCCAGCCCGTGGGGGACACTGAAGCTTTCTTT. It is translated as CASQPVGDTEAFF.

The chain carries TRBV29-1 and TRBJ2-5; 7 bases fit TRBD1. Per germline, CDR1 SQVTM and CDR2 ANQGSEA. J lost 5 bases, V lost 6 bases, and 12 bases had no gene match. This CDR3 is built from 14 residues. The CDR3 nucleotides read TGCAGCGTGGTGGGGCAGGGGGTACGGGAGACCCAGTACTTC. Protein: CSVVGQGVRETQYF.

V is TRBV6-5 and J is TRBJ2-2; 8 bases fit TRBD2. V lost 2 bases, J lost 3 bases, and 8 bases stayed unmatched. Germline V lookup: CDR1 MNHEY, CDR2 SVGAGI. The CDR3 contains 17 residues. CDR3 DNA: TGTGCCAGCAGTTACCGGTCAGGCGGGGGGCACACCGGGGAGCTGTTTTTT. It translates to CASSYRSGGGHTGELFF.

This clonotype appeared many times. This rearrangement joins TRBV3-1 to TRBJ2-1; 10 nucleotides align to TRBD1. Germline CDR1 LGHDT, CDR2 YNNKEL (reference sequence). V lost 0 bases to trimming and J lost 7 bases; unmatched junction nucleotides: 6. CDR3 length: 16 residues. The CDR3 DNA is TGTGCCAGCAGCCAAGATTGGGACAGGGGTGTTAATGAGCAGTTCTTC. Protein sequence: CASSQDWDRGVNEQFF.

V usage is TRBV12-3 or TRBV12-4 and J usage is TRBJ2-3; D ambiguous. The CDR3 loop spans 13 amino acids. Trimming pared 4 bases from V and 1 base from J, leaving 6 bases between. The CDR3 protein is CASSSARTDTQYF. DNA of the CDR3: TGTGCCAGCAGTTCCGCCCGCACAGATACGCAGTATTTT.

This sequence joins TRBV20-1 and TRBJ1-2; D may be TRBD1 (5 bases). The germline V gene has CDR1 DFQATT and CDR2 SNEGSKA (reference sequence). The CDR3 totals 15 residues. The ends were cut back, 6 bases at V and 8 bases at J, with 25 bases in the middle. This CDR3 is CSARSPRGGTRGYTF. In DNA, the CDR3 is TGCAGTGCCCGCAGCCCGAGGGGTGGGACTAGAGGCTACACCTTC.

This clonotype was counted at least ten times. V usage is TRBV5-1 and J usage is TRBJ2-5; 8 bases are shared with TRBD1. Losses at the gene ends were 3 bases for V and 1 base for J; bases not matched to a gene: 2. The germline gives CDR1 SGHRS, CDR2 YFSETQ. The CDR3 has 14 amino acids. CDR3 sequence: CASSSGQGQETQYF. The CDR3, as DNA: TGCGCCAGCAGCTCCGGACAGGGCCAAGAGACCCAGTACTTC.

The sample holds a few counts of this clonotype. The CDR3 sequence is CASSQGVGGGASDTQYF. The CDR3 DNA is TGTGCCAGCAGCCAAGGTGTCGGCGGGGGGGCTTCCGATACGCAGTATTTT. The J gene is TRBJ2-3, the V gene TRBV3-1; 9 bases are a match to TRBD2. V was pared by 1 base and J by 6 bases, with 11 bases of the junction left unmatched. The CDR3 has 17 amino acids. CDR1 is LGHDT and CDR2 is YNNKEL in the germline V gene (reference sequence).

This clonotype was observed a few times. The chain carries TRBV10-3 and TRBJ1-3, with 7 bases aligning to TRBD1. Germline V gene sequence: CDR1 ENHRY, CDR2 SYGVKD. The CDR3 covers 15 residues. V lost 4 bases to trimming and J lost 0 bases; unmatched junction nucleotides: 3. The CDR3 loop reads CAISVGDSSGNTIYF. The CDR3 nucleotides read TGTGCCATCAGTGTAGGGGACAGCTCTGGAAACACCATATATTTT.

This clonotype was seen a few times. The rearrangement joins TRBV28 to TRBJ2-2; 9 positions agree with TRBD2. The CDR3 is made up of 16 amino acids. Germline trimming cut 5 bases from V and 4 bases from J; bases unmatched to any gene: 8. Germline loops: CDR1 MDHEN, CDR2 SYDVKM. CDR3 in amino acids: CASSEVAGAGTGELFF. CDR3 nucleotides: TGTGCCAGCAGTGAGGTAGCGGGAGCGGGCACCGGGGAGCTGTTTTTT.

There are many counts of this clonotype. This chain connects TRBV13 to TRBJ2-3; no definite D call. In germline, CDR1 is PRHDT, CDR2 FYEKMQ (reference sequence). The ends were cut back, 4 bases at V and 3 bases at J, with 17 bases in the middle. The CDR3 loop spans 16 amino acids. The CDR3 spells CASSSRAIMVTDTQYF. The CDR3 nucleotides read TGTGCCAGCAGCTCTAGGGCGATAATGGTGACAGATACGCAGTATTTT.